One sample yielded the 28 T cell receptor beta chains listed below, sequenced in a study of beta chain features in type 1 diabetes. Investigators reverse transcribed all isolated RNA, so they sequenced expressed TCRB transcripts. Generated by immunoSEQ multiplex PCR, the TCRdb table keeps only in-frame clones and is missing some. The repertoire holds under 400,000 clones, with 10% to 15% as singletons. Sequenced: naive CD4+ T cells from blood. The receptors shown here come from a man between 18 and 29 years old in good health.

This rearrangement joins TRBV7-2 to TRBJ2-7; a weak D match, TRBD2 (5 bases). The germline CDR1 and CDR2 sequences are SGHTA and FQGNSA. Trimming left V 5 bases short and J 5 bases short, with 13 bases between. The CDR3 contains 13 residues. This CDR3 is CASSPDWTHEQYF. CDR3 DNA sequence: TGTGCCAGCAGCCCCGACTGGACTCACGAGCAGTACTTC.

The rearrangement joins TRBV10-2 to TRBJ2-5; TRBD2 matches 9 bases. The CDR3 is made up of 15 amino acids. CDR1 is WSHSY, CDR2 SAAADI, per germline. The ends lost 3 bases at V and 1 base at J; junction bases unmatched: 3. The CDR3 coding sequence is TGCGCCAGCAGTGAAGCGGGAGGATTCCAAGAGACCCAGTACTTC. Protein: CASSEAGGFQETQYF.

This chain links TRBV4-3 with TRBJ2-3; TRBD2 agrees at 9 bases. Per the germline V gene, CDR1 is LGHNA and CDR2 is YSLEER. The CDR3 covers 15 residues. Unmatched junction bases numbered 3, after V lost 1 base and J lost 4 bases. In DNA form, the CDR3 reads TGCGCCAGCAGCCAAGTGGGGACTAGCCCAGATACGCAGTATTTT. Amino acids: CASSQVGTSPDTQYF.

The V and J genes are TRBV5-1 and TRBJ1-1, with D perhaps matching TRBD1 (6 bases). The germline CDR1 and CDR2 sequences are SGHRS and YFSETQ. V dropped 2 bases and J dropped 4 bases, with 15 bases sitting between them. The CDR3 runs 15 residues. CDR3 region: CASSLVLGAPTEAFF. The CDR3 nucleotides are TGCGCCAGCAGCTTAGTATTGGGGGCGCCCACTGAAGCTTTCTTT.

V usage is TRBV10-3 and J usage is TRBJ1-1, with D perhaps TRBD1 (6 bases). The CDR3 has 13 amino acids. With 8 bases removed from V and 1 base from J, the gap between germline ends came to 11 bases. Germline CDR1 and CDR2: ENHRY and SYGVKD. In DNA form, the CDR3 reads TGTGCCATCGGGGGCACAGGGAACACTGAAGCTTTCTTT. Translated, it gives CAIGGTGNTEAFF.

V usage is TRBV9 and J usage is TRBJ1-4; D is possibly TRBD1 (5 bases). The V end was cut by 3 bases, the J end by 8 bases, with 20 bases between. This CDR3 spans 16 amino acids. Germline CDR1 and CDR2: SGDLS and YYNGEE. This CDR3 reads CASSEPRGGKVEKLFF. CDR3 bases: TGTGCCAGCAGCGAGCCCCGGGGGGGGAAGGTAGAAAAACTGTTTTTT.

V gene TRBV6-5 combines with J gene TRBJ2-1; D possibly corresponds to TRBD2 (6 bases). Trimming stripped 8 bases from V and 4 bases from J, with 15 bases between. This CDR3 spans 14 amino acids. Germline-derived CDR1 and CDR2 are MNHEY and SVGAGI. CDR3 nucleotide sequence: TGTGCCAGCGGGAGGTCATACGAGTACAATGAGCAGTTCTTC. Its protein is CASGRSYEYNEQFF.

The V call is TRBV7-2, the J call TRBJ1-2, with D tentatively TRBD1 (6 bases). Germline V CDR1 and CDR2: SGHTA, FQGNSA. This CDR3 comprises 13 residues. Trimming shortened V by 2 bases and J by 10 bases, and 14 bases separated the two germline ends. The CDR3 protein is CASSLSMAGVYTF. Written as DNA, the CDR3 is TGTGCCAGCAGCTTAAGCATGGCAGGGGTCTACACCTTC.

The chain recombines TRBV7-3 with TRBJ2-1; TRBD2 might be the D (6 bases). V lost 4 bases and J 0 bases, leaving 13 bases between the germline ends. The CDR3 sequence is 16 residues long. Germline V gene sequence: CDR1 SGHTA, CDR2 FQGTGA. In DNA form, the CDR3 reads TGTGCCAGCAGCTCACCAGCGGGCCTCTCCTACAATGAGCAGTTCTTC. It encodes CASSSPAGLSYNEQFF.

This clone was seen a handful of times. The chain has TRBV18 and TRBJ2-1; 15 nucleotides agree with TRBD2. The germline CDR1 and CDR2 sequences are KGHSH and LQKENI. Trimming took 4 bases from V and 6 from J; bases not matched to a gene: 7. This CDR3 is 17 amino acids long. CDR3 sequence (DNA): TGTGCCAGCTCACAGGCGGGACTAGCGGGGGGCACCAATGAGCAGTTCTTC. As protein: CASSQAGLAGGTNEQFF. Complete variable domain (other parts from reference TRBV18 and TRBJ2-1): NAGVMQNPRHLVRRRGQEARLRCSPMKGHSHVYWYRQLPEEGLKFMVYLQKENIIDESGMPKERFSAEFPKEGPSILRIQQVVRGDSAAYFCASSQAGLAGGTNEQFFGPGTRLTVL.

The J gene is TRBJ2-7, the V gene TRBV9; 7 nucleotides line up with TRBD2. Germline V gene lookup returns CDR1 SGDLS and CDR2 YYNGEE. This CDR3 region has 13 residues. V shed 4 bases and J 3 bases; nucleotides not matched to a gene: 4. DNA of the CDR3: TGTGCCAGCAGCCTCAGCGGGAACTACGAGCAGTACTTC. This gives the protein CASSLSGNYEQYF.

This clone was found a few times. The gene calls are TRBV21-1 and TRBJ2-1; the tabulated D call, TRBD1, remains unverified against the DNA. TRBV21-1 is classified as a pseudogene. This CDR3 is 16 amino acids long. DNA for the CDR3: TGTGCCAGCAGCCCCGGGTCGGCAGGGGATAGTGATGAGCAGTTCTTC. Protein: CASSPGSAGDSDEQFF.

This rearrangement joins TRBV30 to TRBJ1-5; D unclear. Germline loops: CDR1 GTSNPN, CDR2 SVGIG (reference sequence). V lost 3 bases and J lost 4, with 10 bases in between. The CDR3 has 13 amino acids. The CDR3 DNA sequence: TGTGCCTGGAGCCCCAGTTTTAATCAGCCCCAGCATTTT. Its translation is CAWSPSFNQPQHF.

The chain couples TRBV15 to TRBJ2-7; D perhaps matches TRBD2 (7 bases). Deletions cut 0 bases from V and 5 bases from J, with 14 bases between. CDR1 is LNHNV and CDR2 is YYDKDF in the germline V gene (reference sequence). The CDR3 totals 15 residues. The CDR3 coding sequence is TGTGCCACCAGCAGAGATCGGGGGGCGACTCACGAGCAGTACTTC. Amino acids: CATSRDRGATHEQYF. The full variable domain, completed using reference TRBV15 and TRBJ2-7, is DAMVIQNPRYQVTQFGKPVTLSCSQTLNHNVMYWYQQKSSQAPKLLFHYYDKDFNNEADTPDNFQSRRPNTSFCFLDIRSPGLGDTAMYLCATSRDRGATHEQYFGPGTRLTVT.

The sample holds a few counts of this clone. V and J are TRBV18 and TRBJ2-3; 8 nucleotides match TRBD1. V dropped 4 bases and J dropped 2; count of bases not matched to a gene: 8. The CDR3 extends over 16 amino acids. CDR1 is KGHSH and CDR2 is LQKENI in the germline V gene. The CDR3 loop reads CASSRSDRAYTDTQYF. The CDR3 DNA is TGTGCCAGCTCACGATCGGACAGGGCCTACACAGATACGCAGTATTTT.

This clone came up a few times. The genes are TRBV18 and TRBJ2-1; D gene uncertain. Germline V lookup: CDR1 KGHSH, CDR2 LQKENI. CDR3 length: 12 residues. Trimming took 2 bases from V and 6 from J, leaving 5 bases between them. The CDR3 region has the DNA TGTGCCAGCTCACCAACAAGCAATGAGCAGTTCTTC. It encodes CASSPTSNEQFF.

This clone showed up just a few times. This sequence joins TRBV5-1 and TRBJ2-3; D is uncertain. With 0 bases removed from V and 0 bases from J, the gap between germline ends came to 14 bases. CDR1 SGHRS and CDR2 YFSETQ come from the germline V gene. The CDR3 sequence is 17 residues long. The CDR3 region is CASSLGARPSSTDTQYF. CDR3 bases: TGCGCCAGCAGCTTGGGGGCCCGGCCCTCGAGCACAGATACGCAGTATTTT.

J is TRBJ2-7 and V is TRBV7-2; weak D call: TRBD1 (5 bases). Germline CDR1 SGHTA, CDR2 FQGNSA. The CDR3 is made up of 15 amino acids. Trimming stripped 2 bases from V and 3 bases from J, with 14 bases between. The CDR3 DNA is TGTGCCAGCAGCTTACTAAGGGGTCCCTACTACGAGCAGTACTTC. Amino acid sequence: CASSLLRGPYYEQYF.

This clone was observed a handful of times. The chain uses TRBV7-2 and TRBJ1-1, with TRBD1 identical over 12 bases. The CDR3 totals 15 residues. Trimming at V came to 6 bases and at J to 4 bases, leaving 6 bases not matched to a gene. Germline V CDR1 and CDR2: SGHTA, FQGNSA. The CDR3 DNA is TGTGCCAGCAGGGGACAGGGGGCCCGGGTCACTGAAGCTTTCTTT. This translates into CASRGQGARVTEAFF. Filled out from reference TRBV7-2 and TRBJ1-1, the complete variable domain reads GAGVSQSPSNKVTEKGKDVELRCDPISGHTALYWYRQSLGQGLEFLIYFQGNSAPDKSGLPSDRFSAERTGGSVSTLTIQRTQQEDSAVYLCASRGQGARVTEAFFGQGTRLTVV.

The chain couples TRBV4-2 to TRBJ2-4; 7 bases are shared with TRBD1. CDR3 length equals 16 residues. V trimming: 2 bases; J trimming: 0 bases; junction bases outside the gene matches: 4. The germline V gene encodes CDR1 LGHNA and CDR2 YNFKEQ. The CDR3 here is CASSQNRGLAKNIQYF. In DNA form, the CDR3 reads TGTGCCAGCAGCCAAAACAGGGGCCTAGCCAAAAACATTCAGTACTTC.

The gene calls are TRBV9 and TRBJ2-3; D remains unclear. CDR1 is SGDLS and CDR2 is YYNGEE in the germline V gene. V shed 3 bases and J shed 5 bases, with 10 bases lying between them. CDR3 size: 13 residues. CDR3 sequence: CASSARGEDTQYF. The CDR3, as DNA: TGTGCCAGCAGCGCTAGAGGTGAAGATACGCAGTATTTT.

The V gene is TRBV9, the J gene TRBJ2-5, with TRBD1 matching 7 bases. The CDR3 sequence is 15 residues long. Germline CDR1 reads SGDLS; CDR2 reads YYNGEE. J lost 4 bases, V lost 2 bases, and 8 bases had no gene match. CDR3 DNA: TGTGCCAGCAGCGTTAAAGGACAGGTTGGAGAGACCCAGTACTTC. Its protein product is CASSVKGQVGETQYF. The entire variable domain, with the rest obtained from reference TRBV9 and TRBJ2-5, is as follows: DSGVTQTPKHLITATGQRVTLRCSPRSGDLSVYWYQQSLDQGLQFLIQYYNGEERAKGNILERFSAQQFPDLHSELNLSSLELGDSALYFCASSVKGQVGETQYFGPGTRLLVL.

This clone turned up a few times. The chain carries TRBV28 and TRBJ2-3, with TRBD2 matching over 10 bases. This CDR3 has 15 residues. V gave up 6 bases and J gave up 5 bases; unmatched junction bases: 8. Per the germline V gene, CDR1 is MDHEN and CDR2 is SYDVKM. The CDR3 bases are TGTGCCAGCAGCCCGAGCGGGGGGGCCGGAGATACGCAGTATTTT. It translates to CASSPSGGAGDTQYF.

This clone was counted a few times. CDR3 in DNA: TGTGCCATCAAGGATCCGGGGGATGAAGCTTTCTTT. Its protein product is CAIKDPGDEAFF. The J gene is TRBJ1-1, the V gene TRBV10-3; weak D call: TRBD1 (5 bases). V lost 7 bases and J 7 bases, leaving 13 bases between the germline ends. The CDR3 is 12 residues long. Germline V gene lookup returns CDR1 ENHRY and CDR2 SYGVKD.

This clone was found many times. The gene calls are TRBV7-9 and TRBJ2-6, with D hard to call. There are 13 residues in the CDR3. Germline V gene data show CDR1 as SEHNR and CDR2 as FQNEAQ (reference sequence). V lost 4 bases to trimming and J lost 2 bases, with 3 bases between them. CDR3 sequence reads: CASSSAGANVLTF. For the CDR3, the DNA is TGTGCCAGCAGCTCTGCTGGGGCCAACGTCCTGACTTTC.

V gene TRBV30 combines with J gene TRBJ2-1; tentative D call: TRBD2 (5 bases). The CDR3 has 13 residues. The V and J ends lost 2 bases and 10 bases respectively, with 15 bases between them. The germline V gene encodes CDR1 GTSNPN and CDR2 SVGIG (reference sequence). The CDR3 DNA reads TGTGCCTGGAGTCGAAGGACTGCCGAAGAGCAGTTCTTC. Translation gives CAWSRRTAEEQFF.

This clone was seen more than once but under ten times. Here the CDR3 reads CASRGQGSEQYF. CDR3 DNA sequence: TGTGCCAGTAGGGGACAGGGAAGCGAGCAGTACTTC. The chain employs TRBV19 and TRBJ2-7; 9 bases are shared with TRBD1. V dropped 6 bases and J dropped 6; count of bases not matched to a gene: 3. Germline V CDR1 and CDR2: LNHDA, SQIVND (reference sequence). This CDR3 is 12 amino acids long.

This clone was detected a few times. V is TRBV7-6 and J is TRBJ2-7; 8 bases map to TRBD1. Germline CDR1 SGHVS, CDR2 FNYEAQ. This CDR3 has 17 residues. The V segment lost 1 base and the J segment 3 bases; nucleotides outside the gene matches: 11. The CDR3 loop reads CASSLVSTGASGYEQYF. The CDR3 nucleotides read TGTGCCAGCAGCTTAGTTTCGACAGGGGCCTCGGGCTACGAGCAGTACTTC.